A selection of T cell receptor beta chains follows, all from one sample in a study of T cell repertoires in cytomegalovirus infection. Using its own MiXCR run on the reads, TCRdb lists one record per CDR3 protein. The repertoire holds about 300,000 distinct CDR3 sequences, with 9.6% as singletons. Sequenced material: PBMCs. The source of these receptors is a human donor in good health (CMV status not recorded). Some clones in this sample may be carry-over from other donors' samples. Each CDR3 is given with its conserved first and last residue. A D gene is named only where the DNA matches it firmly. Clone size is given for some rows only: seen once, a few or many times, or a class if the clone is expanded.

j_call clone_size v_call d_call cdr3_nt cdr3_aa
TRBJ2-2 few TRBV9 - TGTGCCAGCAGCGCGGACTATCCCGGGGCCGGGGAGCTGTTTTTT CASSADYPGAGELFF
TRBJ1-2 - TRBV7-9 TRBD1 TGTGCCAGCAGCCTACAGGGGCCGAATGGCTACACCTTC CASSLQGPNGYTF
TRBJ1-2 - TRBV20-1 - TGCAGTGCGAGACAGGCTGGAGGGGTTAACTATGGCTACACCTTC CSARQAGGVNYGYTF
TRBJ2-1 many TRBV4-1 TRBD2 TGCGCCAGCAGCCAAGATAAAGGGCGGGGGACCTACAATGAGCAGTTCTTC CASSQDKGRGTYNEQFF
TRBJ1-3 many TRBV18 - TGTGCCAGCTCACCGCGGACAGACTCTGGAAACACCATATATTTT CASSPRTDSGNTIYF
TRBJ2-1 few TRBV19 TRBD1 TGTGCCAGCCGGGACAGGGGGGATTATGAGCAGTTCTTC CASRDRGDYEQFF
TRBJ1-1 - TRBV5-6 - TGTGCCAGCAGCTTGGCCAAGCTAGGCAGGCTGAACACTGAAGCTTTCTTT CASSLAKLGRLNTEAFF
TRBJ1-4 many TRBV7-9 - TGTGCCAGCACCCCCCGGACTAATGAAAAACTGTTTTTT CASTPRTNEKLFF
TRBJ1-5 many TRBV2 - TGTGCCAGCAAGTTGGGGGGAAGTTCCAATCAGCCCCAGCATTTT CASKLGGSSNQPQHF
TRBJ2-1 many TRBV12-3/TRBV12-4 - TGTGCCAGCAGTTTTCAGGGCAAACTCAATGAGCAGTTCTTC CASSFQGKLNEQFF
TRBJ2-3 few TRBV4-2 - TGTGCCAGCAGCCAAGTCGTGGGGGTCTACACAGATACGCAGTATTTT CASSQVVGVYTDTQYF
TRBJ1-3 few TRBV20-1 - TGCAGTGCTATCGGGGGTCAGGTCAACACCATATATTTT CSAIGGQVNTIYF
TRBJ1-6 few TRBV10-3 - TGTGCCATCAGGATCCGGGATACCCTCCACTTT CAIRIRDTLHF
TRBJ1-1 many TRBV4-3 TRBD1 TGCGCCAGCAGCCAACCACTGACAGGGGCCACTGAAGCTTTCTTT CASSQPLTGATEAFF
TRBJ2-2 many TRBV28 - TGTGCCAGCCAACAGAACGCGAACACCGGGGAGCTGTTTTTT CASQQNANTGELFF
TRBJ2-4 - TRBV6-5 - TGTGCCAGCAGTTTCCAGGGAGTTGAAGGAAACATTCAGTACTTC CASSFQGVEGNIQYF
TRBJ1-5 many TRBV29-1 - TGCAGCGTTGTAACAGAAGATCAGCCCCAGCATTTT CSVVTEDQPQHF
TRBJ2-1 many TRBV5-1 TRBD2 TGCGCCAGCAGTGAGATAGCGGGGGGACAATACAATGAGCAGTTCTTC CASSEIAGGQYNEQFF
TRBJ1-1 - TRBV10-3 - TGTGCCATCAGTGAGTCAGCAGCCAGGGCCACTGAAGCTTTCTTT CAISESAARATEAFF
TRBJ1-1 many TRBV6-5 - TGTGCCAGCAGTTACGCCCGGGGGCGCACTGAAGCTTTCTTT CASSYARGRTEAFF
TRBJ1-1 - TRBV19 - TGTGCCAGTACCCACCCCCGGGGGACGGCGAACACTGAAGCTTTCTTT CASTHPRGTANTEAFF
TRBJ1-5 many TRBV12-3/TRBV12-4 - TGTGCCAGCAGTTATGGATTGGCGGAGCCCCAGCATTTT CASSYGLAEPQHF
TRBJ2-5 many TRBV5-1 - TGCGCCAGCAGCGCAACAAACGGCCAAGAGACCCAGTACTTC CASSATNGQETQYF
TRBJ2-7 few TRBV2 - TGTGCCAGCAGTGAAGACAGGATGGGCTACGAGCAGTACTTC CASSEDRMGYEQYF
TRBJ1-5 - TRBV18 TRBD1 TGTGCCAGCTCACCTTCCGGGACAGGGGTGAGTCAGCCCCAGCATTTT CASSPSGTGVSQPQHF
TRBJ2-3 - TRBV6-6 TRBD2 TGTGCCAGCAGTTACTCGAAAGCGGGGGGTCCCACAGATACGCAGTATTTT CASSYSKAGGPTDTQYF
TRBJ2-6 - TRBV28 - TGTGCCAGCAGTTCCGGGGGTAATGGGGCCAACGTCCTGACTTTC CASSSGGNGANVLTF